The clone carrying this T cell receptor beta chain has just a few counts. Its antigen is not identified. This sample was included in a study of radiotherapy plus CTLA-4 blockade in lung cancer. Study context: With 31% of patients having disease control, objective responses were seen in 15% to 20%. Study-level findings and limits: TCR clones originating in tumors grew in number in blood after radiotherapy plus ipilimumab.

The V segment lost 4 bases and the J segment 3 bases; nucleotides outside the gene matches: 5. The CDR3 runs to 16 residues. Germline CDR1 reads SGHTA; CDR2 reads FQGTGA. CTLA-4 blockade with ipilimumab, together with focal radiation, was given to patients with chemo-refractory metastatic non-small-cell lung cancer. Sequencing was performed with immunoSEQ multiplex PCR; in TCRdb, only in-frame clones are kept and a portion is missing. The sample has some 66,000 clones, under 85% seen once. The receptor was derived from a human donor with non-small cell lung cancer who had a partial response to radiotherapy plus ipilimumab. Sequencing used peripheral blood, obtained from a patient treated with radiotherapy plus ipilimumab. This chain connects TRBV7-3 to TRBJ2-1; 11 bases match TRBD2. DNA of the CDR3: TGTGCCAGCAGCTCACTAGCGGGAGCTGGCTACAATGAGCAGTTCTTC. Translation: CASSSLAGAGYNEQFF.